This TCR beta chain originates from a study of monozygotic twins with inflammatory bowel disease. TCRdb re-called the 5' RACE reads and gives one entry per CDR3 protein, without DNA. The table gives fewer than 550,000 distinct CDR3 sequences; the top ten clones make up around 2.5% of it. CDR1 is SGHNT and CDR2 is YYREEE in the germline V gene (reference sequence). This CDR3 region has 15 residues. The chain uses TRBV5-4 and TRBJ2-4; TCRdb's D call, TRBD2, is unchecked because there is no DNA. This receptor was obtained from a human donor with ulcerative colitis or Crohn's disease, or a healthy co-twin of an affected twin (not recorded which). The source material was blood. Here the CDR3 reads CASSFSGGPGNIQYF.